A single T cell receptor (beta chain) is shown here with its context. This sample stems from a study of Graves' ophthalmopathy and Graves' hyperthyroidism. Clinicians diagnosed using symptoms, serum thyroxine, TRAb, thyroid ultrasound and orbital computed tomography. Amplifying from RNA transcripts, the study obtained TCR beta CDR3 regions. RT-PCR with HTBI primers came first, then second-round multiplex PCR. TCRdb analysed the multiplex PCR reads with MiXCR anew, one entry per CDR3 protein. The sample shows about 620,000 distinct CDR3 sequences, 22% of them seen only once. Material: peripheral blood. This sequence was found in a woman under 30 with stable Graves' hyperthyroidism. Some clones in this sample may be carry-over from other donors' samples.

The DNA of the CDR3 is TGTGCCAGCAGTTACATGGAGGGCGGTCAGCCCCAGCATTTT. Its protein product is CASSYMEGGQPQHF. The J gene is TRBJ1-5, the V gene TRBV6-2 or TRBV6-3; D unresolved. The CDR3 runs to 14 residues. CDR1 MNHEY and CDR2 SVGEGT come from the germline V gene. V lost 2 bases and J 6 bases, leaving 11 bases between the germline ends.